These 29 T cell receptor beta chains came from one sample sequenced in a study of T cells in Graves' hyperthyroidism and ophthalmopathy. Template material for amplifying TCR beta CDR3 regions consisted of RNA transcripts. With the HTBI primer set, the TCR CDR3 went through a first round of RT-PCR. From the multiplex PCR reads, TCRdb called clonotypes with MiXCR, one entry per CDR3 protein. Of about 480,000 distinct CDR3 sequences in the sample, around 14% were seen once. Material for sequencing was blood. The receptors derive from a woman aged 18-35 years with Graves' hyperthyroidism.

This clonotype occurred many times. CDR3 coding DNA: TGTGCCAGCAGCCAAAGGGAGGGAAGGGTATATAGCAATCAGCCCCAGCATTTT. This codes for CASSQREGRVYSNQPQHF. The rearrangement uses TRBV6-1 and TRBJ1-5; D gene unclear. With 6 bases removed from V and 0 bases from J, the gap between germline ends came to 21 bases. Germline values: CDR1 MNHNS, CDR2 SASEGT. The CDR3 loop spans 18 amino acids.

The sample holds many counts of this clonotype. V and J are TRBV11-2 and TRBJ2-7, with TRBD2 matching over 9 bases. Germline lookup yields CDR1 SGHAT and CDR2 FQNNGV. The CDR3 spans 17 residues. V lost 0 bases to trimming and J lost 0 bases; unmatched junction nucleotides: 6. The CDR3 region has the DNA TGTGCCAGCAGCTTAGATCGGGCTAGCGGGACCTCCTACGAGCAGTACTTC. Its translation is CASSLDRASGTSYEQYF.

This chain links TRBV9 with TRBJ2-4; 8 bases match TRBD1. The ends lost 4 bases at V and 5 bases at J; junction bases unmatched: 11. This CDR3 has 16 amino acids. Germline CDR1 is SGDLS and CDR2 is YYNGEE. CDR3 sequence: CASSTSTRGPENIQYF. The CDR3, as DNA: TGTGCCAGCAGCACGAGTACCAGGGGGCCCGAAAACATTCAGTACTTC.

The chain uses TRBV18 and TRBJ2-7, with a weak D call TRBD2 (5 bases). CDR3 length: 15 residues. With 6 bases removed from V and 6 bases from J, the gap between germline ends came to 21 bases. CDR1 is KGHSH and CDR2 is LQKENI in the germline V gene. CDR3 sequence reads: CASSPKRTGIREQYF. As DNA, the CDR3 is TGTGCCAGCTCTCCCAAGAGGACGGGGATCCGCGAGCAGTACTTC.

Only a few counts were recorded for this clonotype. The chain carries TRBV19 and TRBJ1-1; 10 bases align to TRBD1. This CDR3 is 13 amino acids long. CDR1 is LNHDA, CDR2 SQIVND, per germline (reference sequence). Trimming took 6 bases from V and 5 from J; bases not matched to a gene: 3. CDR3 in DNA: TGTGCCAGTAGATGGGACAGGGGAACTGAAGCTTTCTTT. Its protein is CASRWDRGTEAFF.

This clonotype appeared many times. V and J are TRBV12-3 or TRBV12-4 and TRBJ2-5, with 7 positions matching TRBD2. V dropped 3 bases and J dropped 3; count of bases not matched to a gene: 4. The CDR3 contains 14 residues. This CDR3 reads CASSFASGEETQYF. Written as DNA, the CDR3 is TGTGCCAGCAGTTTCGCTAGCGGAGAAGAGACCCAGTACTTC.

The chain couples TRBV9 to TRBJ2-3; D is possibly TRBD1 (6 bases). There are 14 residues in the CDR3. V shed 7 bases and J shed 2 bases, with 14 bases lying between them. Germline V gene data show CDR1 as SGDLS and CDR2 as YYNGEE. CDR3 DNA sequence: TGTGCCAGCCAGAAGGGACACCTCACAGATACGCAGTATTTT. Translated, it gives CASQKGHLTDTQYF. The full variable domain, in which reference TRBV9 and TRBJ2-3 provide the parts outside the CDR3, is DSGVTQTPKHLITATGQRVTLRCSPRSGDLSVYWYQQSLDQGLQFLIQYYNGEERAKGNILERFSAQQFPDLHSELNLSSLELGDSALYFCASQKGHLTDTQYFGPGTRLTVL.

The sample holds many counts of this clonotype. The rearrangement links TRBV6-2 or TRBV6-3 to TRBJ2-4; 10 positions agree with TRBD1. Germline loops: CDR1 MNHEY, CDR2 SVGEGT. Trimming at V came to 6 bases and at J to 6 bases, leaving 5 bases not matched to a gene. The CDR3 spans 14 residues. The CDR3 protein is CASSARTGGNIQYF. The CDR3 DNA reads as TGTGCCAGCAGCGCTAGGACAGGGGGAAACATTCAGTACTTC.

This clonotype was detected ten times or more. This chain links TRBV29-1 with TRBJ1-2, with TRBD1 matching over 10 bases. The length of the CDR3 is 13 residues. Germline V lookup: CDR1 SQVTM, CDR2 ANQGSEA. J gave up 4 bases and V 5 bases, and 4 bases lay outside the gene matches. The CDR3 is CSVSRDRGYGYTF. CDR3 DNA: TGCAGCGTTTCCCGGGACAGGGGCTATGGCTACACCTTC.

This clonotype was seen repeatedly, ten times or more. This chain connects TRBV11-3 to TRBJ2-3; 7 bases match TRBD2. The CDR3 loop spans 15 amino acids. In germline, CDR1 is SGHNT, CDR2 YENEEA. V shed 5 bases, J shed 2 bases, and the junction held 7 bases outside the gene matches. As DNA, the CDR3 is TGTGCCAGCAGCGCGCGGGGGACCTTCACAGATACGCAGTATTTT. Translated, it gives CASSARGTFTDTQYF.

This clonotype was observed at least ten times. The chain has TRBV6-1 and TRBJ2-1; perhaps TRBD2 as D (6 bases). Looked up from germline, CDR1 is MNHNS and CDR2 is SASEGT. CDR3 length: 15 residues. Trimming took 6 bases from V and 4 from J, leaving 16 bases between them. CDR3 loop: CASSTTRTGYNEQFF. CDR3 bases: TGTGCCAGCAGCACGACTAGAACGGGGTACAATGAGCAGTTCTTC.

With respect to this clonotype: Germline and junction disagree at one end, which may indicate a read error. The chain has TRBV19 and TRBJ1-1; D is uncertain. CDR3 size: 12 residues. Looked up from germline, CDR1 is LNHDA and CDR2 is SQIVND (reference sequence). For the CDR3, the DNA is TGTGCCAGTAGTCGGTTGAAAACTGAAGCTTTCTTT. Translated: CASSRLKTEAFF. The full variable domain, in which reference TRBV19 and TRBJ1-1 provide the parts outside the CDR3, is DGGITQSPKYLFRKEGQNVTLSCEQNLNHDAMYWYRQDPGQGLRLIYYSQIVNDFQKGDIAEGYSVSREKKESFPLTVTSAQKNPTAFYLCASSRLKTEAFFGQGTRLTVV.

This clonotype was observed a few times. This may be a read error, as it is one base from a much larger clone. V and J are TRBV28 and TRBJ2-1, with D unresolved. This CDR3 comprises 11 residues. Germline CDR1 and CDR2: MDHEN and SYDVKM. CDR3 residues: CATNEYNERFF. In DNA, the CDR3 is TGTGCCACAAATGAATACAATGAGCGGTTCTTC.

This clonotype was counted many times. The chain carries TRBV12-3 or TRBV12-4 and TRBJ1-1, with D possibly TRBD1 on 6 matching bases. The CDR3 loop spans 14 amino acids. V lost 2 bases and J lost 4, with 11 bases in between. CDR3 region: CASSLLRGVTEAFF. The CDR3 DNA reads TGTGCCAGCAGTTTATTAAGGGGGGTCACTGAAGCTTTCTTT.

This clonotype showed up many times. The CDR3 coding sequence is TGTGCCAGCAGCTCGCTTTACAATGAGCAGTTCTTC. Its translation: CASSSLYNEQFF. The chain couples TRBV27 to TRBJ2-1, with D unclear. This CDR3 has 12 residues. CDR1 is MNHEY, CDR2 SMNVEV, per germline (reference sequence). Trimming stripped 6 bases from V and 4 bases from J, with 7 bases between.

This clonotype was seen repeatedly, ten times or more. This sequence joins TRBV11-2 and TRBJ1-6, with D maybe TRBD1 (5 bases). Germline CDR1 reads SGHAT; CDR2 reads FQNNGV. This CDR3 comprises 14 residues. The V gene lost 2 bases and the J gene lost 9 bases, with 11 bases spanning the gap. CDR3 DNA sequence: TGTGCCAGCAGCTTACAAGGGGTTGGTTCACCCCTCCACTTT. It specifies CASSLQGVGSPLHF.

This clonotype was observed many times. The chain links TRBV27 to TRBJ1-2; no definite D call. Trimming left V 3 bases short and J 2 bases short, with 7 bases between. Per germline, CDR1 MNHEY and CDR2 SMNVEV (reference sequence). The CDR3 is made up of 13 amino acids. The DNA for the CDR3 is TGTGCCAGCAGTTTTGGTACGAACTATGGCTACACCTTC. Its translation is CASSFGTNYGYTF.

This clonotype was counted ten times or more. The chain is built from TRBV2 and TRBJ2-7; 10 bases map to TRBD2. The germline V gene encodes CDR1 SNHLY and CDR2 FYNNEI. V dropped 8 bases and J dropped 2; count of bases not matched to a gene: 6. The CDR3 sequence is 14 residues long. CDR3 protein: CASLGTSETYEQYF. DNA of the CDR3: TGTGCCAGCCTCGGGACTAGCGAAACCTACGAGCAGTACTTC.

There are many counts of this clonotype. The genes are TRBV29-1 and TRBJ1-2, with D hard to call. V lost 7 bases and J 7 bases, leaving 19 bases between the germline ends. Germline V gene data show CDR1 as SQVTM and CDR2 as ANQGSEA. The CDR3 consists of 13 residues. DNA for the CDR3: TGCAGCGGTGGCCCCGGGTCGAACGCTGGCTACACCTTC. As protein: CSGGPGSNAGYTF. Full variable domain (remainder filled in from reference TRBV29-1 and TRBJ1-2): SAVISQKPSRDICQRGTSLTIQCQVDSQVTMMFWYRQQPGQSLTLIATANQGSEATYESGFVIDKFPISRPNLTFSTLTVSNMSPEDSSIYLCSGGPGSNAGYTFGSGTRLTVV.

This clonotype has only a few counts. This chain uses TRBV20-1 with TRBJ2-3; a possible D gene is TRBD2 (6 bases). Germline CDR1 is DFQATT and CDR2 is SNEGSKA (reference sequence). The CDR3 is 17 residues long. V was cut by 0 bases and J by 4 bases, with 20 bases left in between. The CDR3 region has the DNA TGCAGTGCTAGAGATCCCTGGGACTCGGGAGAGCCAGATACGCAGTATTTT. This translates into CSARDPWDSGEPDTQYF.

About this clonotype: One base away lies a much larger clone, so this may be a sequencing read error. CDR3 DNA: TGTGCCAGCTCACTTTTCACGGACCACATTATTCAGTACTTC. Amino acid sequence: CASSLFTDHIIQYF. This rearrangement joins TRBV18 to TRBJ2-4; D gene unclear. The CDR3 runs 14 residues. From germline, CDR1 is KGHSH and CDR2 LQKENI. The germline V and J ends were trimmed by 4 bases and 10 bases, with 17 bases remaining between them.

At least ten counts were recorded for this clonotype. The chain is built from TRBV5-1 and TRBJ2-5; either TRBD1 or TRBD2 may supply D (5 bases each). Germline values: CDR1 SGHRS, CDR2 YFSETQ. V lost 0 bases and J 5 bases, leaving 17 bases between the germline ends. The CDR3 has 16 residues. In DNA form, the CDR3 reads TGCGCCAGCAGCTTGGAAGGCAGACCGGGACGGGAGACCCAGTACTTC. As protein: CASSLEGRPGRETQYF.

This clonotype was counted only a few times. In nucleotides, the CDR3 is TGCAGTGCTACCTTCGACAGGGCTAACTATGGCTACACCTTC. Its translation: CSATFDRANYGYTF. The chain is built from TRBV20-1 and TRBJ1-2; 7 bases match TRBD1. The CDR3 covers 14 residues. The J segment lost 0 bases and the V segment lost 4 bases, leaving 5 bases of the junction unmatched. The germline V gene has CDR1 DFQATT and CDR2 SNEGSKA (reference sequence).

This clonotype has ten or more counts. The V call is TRBV20-1, the J call TRBJ1-1; D is unresolved. CDR3 size: 13 residues. V lost 4 bases to trimming and J lost 0 bases, with 9 bases between them. In germline, CDR1 is DFQATT, CDR2 SNEGSKA (reference sequence). The CDR3: CSAISLMNTEAFF. DNA of the CDR3: TGCAGTGCTATCTCCTTAATGAACACTGAAGCTTTCTTT.

This clonotype was observed many times. V and J are TRBV6-1 and TRBJ1-1; tentative D call: TRBD1 (6 bases). Germline CDR1 is MNHNS and CDR2 is SASEGT. Trimming shortened V by 2 bases and J by 10 bases, and 11 bases separated the two germline ends. The CDR3 contains 12 residues. The CDR3 spells CASSEPGAAAFF. DNA for the CDR3: TGTGCCAGCAGTGAACCGGGGGCAGCAGCTTTCTTT.

This clonotype came up many times. The chain combines TRBV20-1 with TRBJ2-1; TRBD2 agrees at 8 bases. The CDR3 extends over 16 amino acids. Germline V gene data show CDR1 as DFQATT and CDR2 as SNEGSKA (reference sequence). Trimming took 0 bases from V and 3 from J; bases not matched to a gene: 7. The CDR3 DNA follows: TGCAGTGCTAGAGATCGGGAGGGAGTTGTCTACAATGAGCAGTTCTTC. It encodes CSARDREGVVYNEQFF.

In this sample, this clonotype turned up a few times. The chain recombines TRBV6-1 with TRBJ2-1; TRBD1 might be the D (6 bases). Germline V lookup: CDR1 MNHNS, CDR2 SASEGT. This CDR3 is 12 amino acids long. Trimming removed 5 bases at V and 9 bases at J, with 11 bases between. CDR3: CASSHRVAEQFF. The CDR3 region has the DNA TGTGCCAGCAGTCACAGGGTTGCTGAGCAGTTCTTC.

This clonotype showed up many times. The chain has TRBV15 and TRBJ1-2; 7 bases are a match to TRBD1. The CDR3 runs to 15 residues. CDR1 LNHNV and CDR2 YYDKDF come from the germline V gene (reference sequence). The trim removed 3 bases at V and 3 bases at J, leaving 7 bases unmatched. CDR3 coding DNA: TGTGCCACCAGCAGCAGGGACAGACCAGACTATGGCTACACCTTC. This codes for CATSSRDRPDYGYTF.

This clonotype came up many times. This sequence joins TRBV4-1 and TRBJ2-5, with 14 nucleotides matching TRBD2. Germline trimming cut 0 bases from V and 5 bases from J; bases unmatched to any gene: 8. CDR1 is MGHRA and CDR2 is YSYEKL in the germline V gene. The CDR3 is made up of 18 amino acids. The CDR3 loop reads CASSQDIGLAGGRETQYF. CDR3 nucleotide sequence: TGCGCCAGCAGCCAAGATATCGGACTAGCGGGAGGCCGTGAGACCCAGTACTTC.